The 5 T cell receptor beta chains below were found in one sample sequenced in a study of Ad26.COV2.S vaccination and SARS-CoV-2 variants (dated by TCRdb to the early 2020s). This specimen's treatment or condition label, interpreted: approximately 18 received Ad26.COV2.S at low or high dose, single or two shots; about five received placebo; per-sample allocation not given. Repertoires of vaccine and placebo recipients were sequenced from samples collected on day 63 after the first injection. The protocol used for the library was the immunoSEQ multiplex PCR assay. Not all clones reach the TCRdb copy of this immuneACCESS table, which keeps in-frame sequences only. Checked studies attribute under half of the gap to unresolved V genes and leave the rest unexplained. For this sample there are 290,000 or so clones; around 87% appear just once. Roughly 3.5% of the sample comes from the top ten. The source was peripheral blood, collected in a trial of Ad26.COV2.S vaccine versus placebo. These receptors were obtained from a person between 18 and 65 years old who received the Ad26.COV2.S COVID-19 vaccine or a placebo.

The chain combines TRBV5-1 with TRBJ1-2; D gene ambiguous. CDR3 length equals 13 residues. The germline V and J ends were trimmed by 2 bases and 4 bases, with 9 bases remaining between them. From germline, CDR1 is SGHRS and CDR2 YFSETQ. DNA for the CDR3: TGCGCCAGCAGCTTCGAGCCAAGCTATGGCTACACCTTC. This gives the protein CASSFEPSYGYTF.

This rearrangement joins TRBV4-1 to TRBJ2-3; 10 bases align to TRBD2. CDR1 MGHRA and CDR2 YSYEKL come from the germline V gene. V trimming: 2 bases; J trimming: 0 bases; junction bases outside the gene matches: 8. There are 18 residues in the CDR3. The chain's CDR3 is CASSQSLVAGGSTDTQYF. The CDR3, as DNA: TGCGCCAGCAGCCAATCTCTGGTAGCGGGAGGTAGCACAGATACGCAGTATTTT.

The CDR3 reads CASSSPRGGSRNEQFF. For the CDR3, the DNA is TGTGCCAGCAGCTCCCCCAGAGGCGGGAGTCGGAATGAGCAGTTCTTC. The J gene is TRBJ2-1, the V gene TRBV11-2; 7 nucleotides align to TRBD2. J was trimmed by 7 bases and V by 4 bases; bases with no gene match: 13. The germline gives CDR1 SGHAT, CDR2 FQNNGV. The CDR3 consists of 16 residues. The entire variable domain, with the rest obtained from reference TRBV11-2 and TRBJ2-1, is as follows: EAGVAQSPRYKIIEKRQSVAFWCNPISGHATLYWYQQILGQGPKLLIQFQNNGVVDDSQLPKDRFSAERLKGVDSTLKIQPAKLEDSAVYLCASSSPRGGSRNEQFFGPGTRLTVL.

There are a few counts of this clone. The chain couples TRBV18 to TRBJ1-5, with D possibly TRBD1 on 6 matching bases. The CDR3 loop spans 15 amino acids. Trimming stripped 3 bases from V and 1 base from J, with 10 bases between. Germline V lookup: CDR1 KGHSH, CDR2 LQKENI. The CDR3 DNA reads as TGTGCCAGCTCACCTTCGGGACACAGCAATCAGCCCCAGCATTTT. It yields the protein CASSPSGHSNQPQHF.

This chain links TRBV19 with TRBJ1-5; D is possibly TRBD1 (5 bases). The length of the CDR3 is 14 residues. V was shortened by 6 bases and J by 5 bases, with 14 bases between the two germline ends. In germline, CDR1 is LNHDA, CDR2 SQIVND (reference sequence). The CDR3 region is CASSLQGDYQPQHF. CDR3 DNA sequence: TGTGCCAGTAGCCTCCAGGGAGATTATCAGCCCCAGCATTTT. The variable domain in full, completed from reference TRBV19 and TRBJ1-5, reads DGGITQSPKYLFRKEGQNVTLSCEQNLNHDAMYWYRQDPGQGLRLIYYSQIVNDFQKGDIAEGYSVSREKKESFPLTVTSAQKNPTAFYLCASSLQGDYQPQHFGDGTRLSIL.